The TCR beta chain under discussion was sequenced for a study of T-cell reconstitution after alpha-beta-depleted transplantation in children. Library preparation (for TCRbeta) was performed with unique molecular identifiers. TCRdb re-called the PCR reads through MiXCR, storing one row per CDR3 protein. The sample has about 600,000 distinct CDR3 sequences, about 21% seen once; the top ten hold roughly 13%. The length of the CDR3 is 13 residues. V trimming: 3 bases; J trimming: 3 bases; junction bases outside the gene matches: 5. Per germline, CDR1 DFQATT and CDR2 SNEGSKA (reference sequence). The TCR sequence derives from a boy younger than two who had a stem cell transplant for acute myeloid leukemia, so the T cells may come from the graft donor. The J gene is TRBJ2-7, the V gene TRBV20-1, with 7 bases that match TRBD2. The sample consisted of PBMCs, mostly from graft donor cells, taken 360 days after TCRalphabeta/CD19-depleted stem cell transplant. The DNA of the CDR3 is TGCAGTGCTAGGGCCCAGCGGGACTACGAGCAGTACGTC. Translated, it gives CSARAQRDYEQYV.